This is a list of T cell receptor beta chains from one sample in a study of T and B cells in COVID-19 patients. TCRdb re-analysed the multiplex PCR reads in MiXCR, keeping a single row per CDR3 protein. The sample has around 2,400 distinct CDR3 sequences, approximately 26% seen once. The specimen sequenced was blood. These receptors came from a human donor with active COVID-19. Each CDR3 is given with its conserved first and last residue. The D gene is left open where the match is weak. Where a row states a size, it is once, few, many or the class of an expanded clone; other rows omit it.

J,V,D,size,DNA,CDR3
TRBJ2-1,TRBV5-5,NA,once,TGTGCCAGCAGCTCTCCGGTACAGGCTTCCAATGAGCAGTTCTTC,CASSSPVQASNEQFF
TRBJ2-5,TRBV6-1,NA,few,TGTGCCAGCAGTGAAGCTGGGGGGACCTTCCAAGAGACCCAGTACTTC,CASSEAGGTFQETQYF
TRBJ1-1,TRBV11-1,NA,many,TGTGCCAGCAGCTTAGGCAGGGGCTCCGCGGAAGCTTTCTTT,CASSLGRGSAEAFF
TRBJ1-1,TRBV6-5,NA,medium-sized,TGTGCCAGCAGTTACCAGGGGTCCACTGAAGCTTTCTTT,CASSYQGSTEAFF
TRBJ2-5,TRBV6-2/TRBV6-3,NA,medium-sized,TGTGCCAGCAGTTACCAGAACCTAGCAGAGACCCAGTACTTC,CASSYQNLAETQYF
TRBJ2-7,TRBV20-1,TRBD1,few,TGCAGTGCTAGAGACACCGGGACAGGGGGTGAGGAGCAGTACTTC,CSARDTGTGGEEQYF
TRBJ2-3,TRBV18,NA,NA,TGTGCCAGCTCACCACTTCTAGGGCGTAGCACAGATACGCAGTATTTT,CASSPLLGRSTDTQYF
TRBJ2-3,TRBV7-9,TRBD2,medium-sized,TGTGCCAGCAGCCCGGGACTAGCGGGTGCTCGCACAGATACGCAGTATTTT,CASSPGLAGARTDTQYF
TRBJ1-1,TRBV5-6,NA,NA,TGTGCCTGGGGGAGGAGTACAGATGAAGCTTTCTTT,CAWGRSTDEAFF
TRBJ2-7,TRBV6-5,TRBD2,few,TGTGCCAGCAGTTACCCAACTAGCGGGGGTTACGAGCAGTACTTC,CASSYPTSGGYEQYF
TRBJ2-5,TRBV6-5,NA,medium-sized,TGTGCCAGCAGTTACGGCCGAAACCAAGAGACCCAGTACTTC,CASSYGRNQETQYF
TRBJ1-1,TRBV29-1,TRBD1,NA,TGCAGCGTTTCTCTTGACAGGGGGCGGCCTGAAGCTTTCTTT,CSVSLDRGRPEAFF
TRBJ2-7,TRBV7-9,TRBD1,NA,TGTGCCAGCAGCTTTAGGGGACAGGGTGACTACGAGCAGTACTTC,CASSFRGQGDYEQYF
TRBJ2-7,TRBV7-6,TRBD2,NA,TGTGCCAGCAGCGGTAGACTCACTAGCGGGATTAGCTCCTACGAGCAGTACTTC,CASSGRLTSGISSYEQYF
TRBJ2-6,TRBV7-2,TRBD1,NA,TGTGCCAGCAGCCTATACCGGGACAGGACTGGGGCCAACGTCCTGACTTTC,CASSLYRDRTGANVLTF
TRBJ2-2,TRBV5-3,NA,NA,TGCGCCAGCAGCTTGGGAGGTTCCACCGGGGAGCTGTTTTTT,CASSLGGSTGELFF
TRBJ1-5,TRBV19,TRBD1,medium-sized,TGTGCCAGTGGACTAAGACAGGGTGGCGATCAGCCCCAGCATTTT,CASGLRQGGDQPQHF
TRBJ1-6,TRBV7-9,NA,few,TGTGCCAGCAGGAGGGACACCGTTGATTCACCCCTCCACTTT,CASRRDTVDSPLHF
TRBJ2-3,TRBV20-1,NA,once,TGCAGTGCTAGAGATCTCAGGGAGTCCCCCGCAGATACGCAGTATTTT,CSARDLRESPADTQYF
TRBJ1-4,TRBV27,NA,many,TGTGCCAGCAGTTATCGTACTGGGGGTAATGAAAAACTGTTTTTT,CASSYRTGGNEKLFF